The next 30 T cell receptor beta chains were all read from a single sample in a study of cytomegalovirus exposure and HLA in healthy donors. This PCR relied on a set of 60 Vbeta primers and 13 Jbeta primers. Produced via immunoSEQ multiplex PCR; TCRdb's table is partial and in-frame only. The data show hundreds of thousands of clones, almost 80% seen once. Sequencing was carried out using PBMCs. These receptors were taken from a male donor in good health and CMV-seronegative.

The V gene is TRBV7-3, the J gene TRBJ2-3, with D possibly being TRBD2 (6 bases). Trimming stripped 4 bases from V and 1 base from J, with 15 bases between. CDR3 size: 16 residues. CDR1 is SGHTA and CDR2 is FQGTGA in the germline V gene. CDR3: CASSYRAGVGTDTQYF. The CDR3 bases are TGTGCCAGCAGCTATAGAGCGGGCGTGGGCACAGATACGCAGTATTTT.

This clone has more than one count but fewer than ten. The J gene is TRBJ1-4, the V gene TRBV7-9; 7 positions agree with TRBD1. The CDR3 contains 12 residues. V gave up 6 bases and J gave up 10 bases; unmatched junction bases: 5. Germline V gene sequence: CDR1 SEHNR, CDR2 FQNEAQ (reference sequence). The CDR3 spells CASRGTAGKLFF. Here the CDR3 DNA reads TGTGCCAGCAGAGGGACAGCTGGAAAACTGTTTTTT.

With regard to this clone: Other DNA variants within this sample encode the same CDR3. This chain joins TRBV6-6 and TRBJ1-3, with D perhaps matching TRBD1 (6 bases). CDR1 and CDR2 from the germline V gene are MNHNY and SVGAGI (reference sequence). V was pared by 2 bases and J by 4 bases, with 12 bases between. The CDR3 runs to 15 residues. CDR3 amino acids: CASSYEGVSGNTIYF. CDR3 in DNA: TGTGCCAGCAGTTACGAGGGGGTTAGCGGAAACACCATATATTTT.

This chain connects TRBV18 to TRBJ1-5; D remains unclear. This CDR3 is built from 13 residues. V was shortened by 3 bases and J by 5 bases, with 8 bases between the two germline ends. Germline values: CDR1 KGHSH, CDR2 LQKENI. The CDR3 loop is CASSPAGDQPQHF. The DNA of the CDR3 is TGTGCCAGCTCACCGGCAGGCGATCAGCCCCAGCATTTT.

The chain couples TRBV7-2 to TRBJ1-2; 11 bases agree with TRBD1. Germline CDR1 SGHTA, CDR2 FQGNSA. The CDR3 contains 15 residues. Trimming at V came to 6 bases and at J to 7 bases, leaving 10 bases not matched to a gene. The DNA for the CDR3 is TGTGCCAGCAGATCCCCGGGACAGGGGGAAGGTGGCTACACCTTC. Residues: CASRSPGQGEGGYTF.

The chain recombines TRBV28 with TRBJ1-5; perhaps TRBD1 as D (5 bases). CDR1 and CDR2 (germline): MDHEN, SYDVKM. Deletions cut 6 bases from V and 0 bases from J, with 9 bases between. The length of the CDR3 is 14 residues. The CDR3 DNA follows: TGTGCCAGCAGAACAGGCCCTAGCAATCAGCCCCAGCATTTT. Residues: CASRTGPSNQPQHF.

DNA for the CDR3: TGTGCCAGCAGCCCTGTAGCGGGAGGCTCCTACAATGAGCAGTTCTTC. Protein sequence: CASSPVAGGSYNEQFF. J is TRBJ2-1 and V is TRBV5-4, with TRBD2 identical over 10 bases. V shed 4 bases, J shed 0 bases, and the junction held 4 bases outside the gene matches. This CDR3 comprises 16 residues. CDR1 and CDR2 from the germline V gene are SGHNT and YYREEE (reference sequence).

The gene calls are TRBV7-8 and TRBJ2-7; 7 bases align to TRBD1. The CDR3 contains 15 residues. Germline V gene lookup returns CDR1 SGHVS and CDR2 FQNEAQ. V was clipped by 2 bases and J by 1 base; unmatched bases: 5. The CDR3 loop is CASSLLDRRSYEQYF. In DNA form, the CDR3 reads TGTGCCAGCAGCTTACTGGACAGGCGATCCTACGAGCAGTACTTC. Combining the CDR3 with reference TRBV7-8 and TRBJ2-7 gives the whole variable domain GAGVSQSPRYKVAKRGQDVALRCDPISGHVSLFWYQQALGQGPEFLTYFQNEAQLDKSGLPSDRFFAERPEGSVSTLKIQRTQQEDSAVYLCASSLLDRRSYEQYFGPGTRLTVT.

V is TRBV2 and J is TRBJ2-1; 7 positions agree with TRBD1. Germline CDR1 SNHLY, CDR2 FYNNEI. The CDR3 length is 14 residues. Trimming at V came to 8 bases and at J to 2 bases, leaving 6 bases not matched to a gene. The CDR3 here is CASRPGQTYNEQFF. CDR3 DNA sequence: TGTGCCAGCCGTCCGGGACAGACCTACAATGAGCAGTTCTTC.

The rearrangement uses TRBV5-1 and TRBJ2-2, with D possibly TRBD1 on 6 matching bases. The V end was cut by 7 bases, the J end by 4 bases, with 17 bases between. Germline values: CDR1 SGHRS, CDR2 YFSETQ. CDR3 length: 15 residues. CDR3 protein: CASRLRDILTGELFF. In DNA, the CDR3 is TGCGCCAGCCGTCTCCGGGACATCCTCACCGGGGAGCTGTTTTTT. The entire variable domain, with the rest obtained from reference TRBV5-1 and TRBJ2-2, is as follows: KAGVTQTPRYLIKTRGQQVTLSCSPISGHRSVSWYQQTPGQGLQFLFEYFSETQRNKGNFPGRFSGRQFSNSRSEMNVSTLELGDSALYLCASRLRDILTGELFFGEGSRLTVL.

This sequence joins TRBV9 and TRBJ1-3; 7 bases align to TRBD1. Germline V CDR1 and CDR2: SGDLS, YYNGEE. CDR3 length equals 14 residues. Trimming removed 3 bases from V and 0 bases from J; junction bases left unmatched: 0. The DNA for the CDR3 is TGTGCCAGCAGCGCAGGGGGCTCTGGAAACACCATATATTTT. Its protein is CASSAGGSGNTIYF.

The chain combines TRBV29-1 with TRBJ2-7, with 10 positions matching TRBD2. This CDR3 spans 14 amino acids. V gave up 1 base and J gave up 4 bases; unmatched junction bases: 4. CDR1 SQVTM and CDR2 ANQGSEA come from the germline V gene. The DNA of the CDR3 is TGCAGCGTTGAAGGGACTAGCGGATTATACGAGCAGTACTTC. Its protein product is CSVEGTSGLYEQYF.

The chain links TRBV5-4 to TRBJ2-7, with TRBD1 matching over 9 bases. V was pared by 3 bases and J by 3 bases, with 13 bases of the junction left unmatched. In germline, CDR1 is SGHNT, CDR2 YYREEE (reference sequence). This CDR3 spans 17 amino acids. The DNA for the CDR3 is TGTGCCAGCAGCTACCGCGTGGCCGGGGACAGGGACTACGAGCAGTACTTC. Translated: CASSYRVAGDRDYEQYF. The full variable domain, rest sourced from reference TRBV5-4 and TRBJ2-7, is ETGVTQSPTHLIKTRGQQVTLRCSSQSGHNTVSWYQQALGQGPQFIFQYYREEENGRGNFPPRFSGLQFPNYSSELNVNALELDDSALYLCASSYRVAGDRDYEQYFGPGTRLTVT.

This clone was seen a single time. This chain connects TRBV28 to TRBJ2-1; 8 positions agree with TRBD2. The ends lost 6 bases at V and 9 bases at J; junction bases unmatched: 19. The CDR3 is 17 residues long. Germline CDR1 is MDHEN and CDR2 is SYDVKM. The CDR3 protein is CASRRPEGTSDLGEQFF. CDR3 DNA: TGTGCCAGCAGGCGACCCGAGGGGACTAGTGACTTAGGTGAGCAGTTCTTC.

The V call is TRBV19, the J call TRBJ2-6; TRBD1 agrees at 12 bases. Germline V gives CDR1 LNHDA, CDR2 SQIVND (reference sequence). Unmatched junction bases numbered 6, after V lost 4 bases and J lost 2 bases. This CDR3 has 18 residues. CDR3 coding DNA: TGTGCCAGTAGTACGACCGGGACAGGGGGCACTGGGGCCAACGTCCTGACTTTC. Translation: CASSTTGTGGTGANVLTF. The full variable domain, its missing parts supplied by reference TRBV19 and TRBJ2-6, is DGGITQSPKYLFRKEGQNVTLSCEQNLNHDAMYWYRQDPGQGLRLIYYSQIVNDFQKGDIAEGYSVSREKKESFPLTVTSAQKNPTAFYLCASSTTGTGGTGANVLTFGAGSRLTVL.

J is TRBJ2-3 and V is TRBV6-1; 7 bases are a match to TRBD1. Germline V gives CDR1 MNHNS, CDR2 SASEGT. J gave up 2 bases and V 4 bases, and 12 bases lay outside the gene matches. CDR3 length equals 17 residues. CDR3 sequence: CASSARQGKKLTDTQYF. CDR3 coding DNA: TGTGCCAGCAGTGCCAGACAGGGAAAGAAGCTCACAGATACGCAGTATTTT.

This chain joins TRBV2 and TRBJ2-6; D is unclear. Germline CDR1 is SNHLY and CDR2 is FYNNEI. V lost 4 bases to trimming and J lost 1 base, with 5 bases between them. CDR3 size: 14 residues. The CDR3 DNA sequence: TGTGCCAGCAGTGCCACTTCTGGGGCCAACGTCCTGACTTTC. It yields the protein CASSATSGANVLTF.

This clone was seen more than once but under ten times. This specimen includes other DNA sequences encoding the same CDR3. J is TRBJ1-1 and V is TRBV5-1; 7 bases match TRBD1. The CDR3 spans 13 residues. The trim removed 1 base at V and 5 bases at J, leaving 2 bases unmatched. Germline V gene lookup returns CDR1 SGHRS and CDR2 YFSETQ. CDR3 sequence: CASSLTRGTEAFF. DNA for the CDR3: TGCGCCAGCAGCTTGACCAGGGGGACTGAAGCTTTCTTT.

V gene TRBV2 combines with J gene TRBJ1-5; a possible D gene is TRBD1 (6 bases). Germline V CDR1 and CDR2: SNHLY, FYNNEI. V lost 8 bases to trimming and J lost 3 bases, with 11 bases between them. This CDR3 has 13 amino acids. CDR3 DNA: TGTGCCAGCCTCCGGGACAACAATCAGCCCCAGCATTTT. Protein product: CASLRDNNQPQHF.

The chain uses TRBV5-6 and TRBJ2-1, with D tentatively TRBD2 (6 bases). This CDR3 has 15 amino acids. The germline V gene has CDR1 SGHDT and CDR2 YYEEEE. V was trimmed by 4 bases and J by 2 bases, leaving 13 bases between them. This CDR3 reads CASSPDGGPYNEQFF. The CDR3 coding sequence is TGTGCCAGCAGCCCGGACGGGGGTCCCTACAATGAGCAGTTCTTC. Full variable domain (outside the CDR3, taken from reference TRBV5-6 and TRBJ2-1): DAGVTQSPTHLIKTRGQQVTLRCSPKSGHDTVSWYQQALGQGPQFIFQYYEEEERQRGNFPDRFSGHQFPNYSSELNVNALLLGDSALYLCASSPDGGPYNEQFFGPGTRLTVL.

Details on this clone: This specimen includes other DNA sequences encoding the same CDR3. The V call is TRBV5-6, the J call TRBJ1-5; D not certain. The CDR3 sequence is 15 residues long. V lost 1 base and J lost 1, with 9 bases in between. CDR1 and CDR2 from the germline V gene are SGHDT and YYEEEE. CDR3 protein: CASSLRGPSNQPQHF. Here the CDR3 DNA reads TGTGCCAGCAGCTTGAGAGGTCCAAGCAATCAGCCCCAGCATTTT. The full variable domain, completed using reference TRBV5-6 and TRBJ1-5, is DAGVTQSPTHLIKTRGQQVTLRCSPKSGHDTVSWYQQALGQGPQFIFQYYEEEERQRGNFPDRFSGHQFPNYSSELNVNALLLGDSALYLCASSLRGPSNQPQHFGDGTRLSIL.

J is TRBJ1-1 and V is TRBV7-8; the D is unclear. The V gene lost 1 base and the J gene lost 2 bases, with 14 bases spanning the gap. Germline CDR1 reads SGHVS; CDR2 reads FQNEAQ. CDR3 size: 16 residues. The CDR3 DNA reads as TGTGCCAGCAGCTTAGATTTGAGTCCCATAAACACTGAAGCTTTCTTT. Translation gives CASSLDLSPINTEAFF.

The chain has TRBV25-1 and TRBJ2-1; D perhaps matches TRBD1 (6 bases). CDR3 size: 15 residues. V was shortened by 3 bases and J by 4 bases, with 13 bases between the two germline ends. Germline CDR1 and CDR2: MGHDK and SYGVNS. In DNA form, the CDR3 reads TGTGCCAGCAGTGACCAGGGGCTAGTGTACAATGAGCAGTTCTTC. It codes for CASSDQGLVYNEQFF.

The chain carries TRBV27 and TRBJ2-7, with TRBD2 matching 11 bases. Germline lookup yields CDR1 MNHEY and CDR2 SMNVEV (reference sequence). The junction had 2 bases not matched to a gene; V was cut back by 4 bases and J by 3 bases. The CDR3 extends over 14 amino acids. The CDR3 DNA reads TGTGCCAGCAGTTCCGGGACTAGCGGCTACGAGCAGTACTTC. Its protein product is CASSSGTSGYEQYF.

CDR3 region: CAAGPPHNEQFF. CDR3 in DNA: TGTGCAGCGGGCCCTCCTCACAATGAGCAGTTCTTC. V is TRBV7-6 and J is TRBJ2-1; tentatively, D is TRBD2 (6 bases). This CDR3 is built from 12 residues. Germline CDR1 SGHVS, CDR2 FNYEAQ.

V usage is TRBV6-5 and J usage is TRBJ2-5; D gene uncertain. V lost 2 bases and J 5 bases, leaving 6 bases between the germline ends. The V gene's germline CDR1 is MNHEY and CDR2 SVGAGI. This CDR3 region has 12 residues. The CDR3 protein is CASSYHGETQYF. CDR3 nucleotide sequence: TGTGCCAGCAGTTACCACGGGGAGACCCAGTACTTC.

This clone was counted a few times. The chain has TRBV5-1 and TRBJ1-4; weak D call: TRBD1 (5 bases). Germline CDR1 reads SGHRS; CDR2 reads YFSETQ. This CDR3 has 14 residues. Trimming removed 1 base from V and 5 bases from J, with 9 bases in between. The CDR3 nucleotides read TGCGCCAGCAGCTTGCGGGGGTTCAATGAAAAACTGTTTTTT. It is translated as CASSLRGFNEKLFF.

This clone was counted only a few times. The chain is built from TRBV19 and TRBJ2-1; weak D call: TRBD2 (6 bases). V was trimmed by 1 base and J by 8 bases, leaving 12 bases between them. This CDR3 is built from 14 residues. The V gene's germline CDR1 is LNHDA and CDR2 SQIVND (reference sequence). CDR3 nucleotide sequence: TGTGCCAGTAGTATAGTAGCTAGCGCTTATGAGCAGTTCTTC. Translating it yields CASSIVASAYEQFF.

The gene calls are TRBV14 and TRBJ1-1; D unclear. V dropped 0 bases and J dropped 3 bases, with 5 bases sitting between them. The CDR3 has 13 amino acids. Germline assignment: CDR1 SGHDN and CDR2 FVKESK. CDR3 region: CASSQEAYTEAFF. DNA of the CDR3: TGTGCCAGCAGCCAAGAGGCCTACACTGAAGCTTTCTTT.

The rearrangement uses TRBV2 and TRBJ1-5; maybe TRBD1 (5 bases). Per germline, CDR1 SNHLY and CDR2 FYNNEI. Trimming shortened V by 1 base and J by 4 bases, and 11 bases separated the two germline ends. The CDR3 covers 15 residues. CDR3 sequence: CASSEEGQGNQPQHF. CDR3 DNA: TGTGCCAGCAGTGAAGAGGGGCAGGGTAATCAGCCCCAGCATTTT.